One sample yielded the 14 T cell receptor beta chains listed below, sequenced in a study of T-cell memory formation after mild COVID-19. TCRdb processed the 5' RACE reads anew with MiXCR; each CDR3 protein has one entry. The table shows 500,000 to 650,000 distinct CDR3 sequences, with 20% to 25% occurring only once. The material sequenced was PBMCs or a T cell subset sorted from them (not recorded which). These receptors were obtained from an adult woman who had mild COVID-19 (a few samples of this study predate the infection). Cell type and time point are not known.

The genes are TRBV9 and TRBJ2-4, with D tentatively TRBD1 (7 bases). The length of the CDR3 is 15 residues. Germline V gene data show CDR1 as SGDLS and CDR2 as YYNGEE. V shed 1 base and J shed 7 bases, with 15 bases lying between them. DNA of the CDR3: TGTGCCAGCAGCGTAACGCCCCAGGGGGGTAACATTCAGTACTTC. Its protein product is CASSVTPQGGNIQYF.

Written as DNA, the CDR3 is TGTGCCAGCAGCTCCTGGCCTCATAATGAGCAGTTCTTC. Translation gives CASSSWPHNEQFF. The gene calls are TRBV7-3 and TRBJ2-1, with no clear D. CDR3 length equals 13 residues. Germline CDR1 reads SGHTA; CDR2 reads FQGTGA. The V and J ends lost 4 bases and 7 bases respectively, with 11 bases between them.

In its sample, this clonotype was seen once. The chain carries TRBV27 and TRBJ2-7, with 11 bases lining up with TRBD2. The CDR3 sequence is 16 residues long. The J segment lost 1 base and the V segment lost 5 bases, leaving 7 bases of the junction unmatched. CDR1 MNHEY and CDR2 SMNVEV come from the germline V gene (reference sequence). In DNA form, the CDR3 reads TGTGCCAGCAGTCCCGATAGCGGGAGGGCTTCCTACGAGCAGTACTTC. This encodes CASSPDSGRASYEQYF.

This clonotype was observed a handful of times. The chain has TRBV13 and TRBJ2-3; possible D gene TRBD1, 6 bases. The germline CDR1 and CDR2 sequences are PRHDT and FYEKMQ (reference sequence). The CDR3 runs to 15 residues. Trimming left V 5 bases short and J 0 bases short, with 12 bases between. The DNA for the CDR3 is TGTGCCAGCAGCCCATCAGGGGTTAGCACAGATACGCAGTATTTT. This sequence encodes CASSPSGVSTDTQYF. The entire variable domain, with the rest obtained from reference TRBV13 and TRBJ2-3, is as follows: AAGVIQSPRHLIKEKRETATLKCYPIPRHDTVYWYQQGPGQDPQFLISFYEKMQSDKGSIPDRFSAQQFSDYHSELNMSSLELGDSALYFCASSPSGVSTDTQYFGPGTRLTVL.

This chain links TRBV5-1 with TRBJ2-7, with 11 bases identical to TRBD2. CDR3 length equals 16 residues. V was clipped by 0 bases and J by 8 bases; unmatched bases: 10. Germline CDR1 and CDR2: SGHRS and YFSETQ. The CDR3 DNA reads as TGCGCCAGCAGCTTGGAATGGAGTGCTAGCGGGGGGCAGCAGTACTTC. It codes for CASSLEWSASGGQQYF.

CDR3 loop: CASSYSPPPGPSTDTQYF. The CDR3 DNA sequence: TGTGCCAGCAGTTACTCACCCCCCCCGGGGCCTAGCACAGATACGCAGTATTTT. J is TRBJ2-3 and V is TRBV6-5, with D perhaps assigned TRBD1 or TRBD2 (5 bases each). The germline V gene has CDR1 MNHEY and CDR2 SVGAGI. This CDR3 contains 18 residues. With 0 bases removed from V and 0 bases from J, the gap between germline ends came to 16 bases.

The J gene is TRBJ2-7, the V gene TRBV5-1; 14 positions match TRBD2. The CDR3 runs 16 residues. Germline V lookup: CDR1 SGHRS, CDR2 YFSETQ. V shed 4 bases, J shed 3 bases, and the junction held 6 bases outside the gene matches. CDR3 sequence: CASSQGLAGANYEQYF. The CDR3 nucleotides read TGCGCCAGCAGCCAGGGACTAGCGGGAGCTAACTACGAGCAGTACTTC.

This clonotype turned up a few times. V is TRBV4-1 and J is TRBJ2-1; TRBD1 is a possible D gene (6 bases). Germline lookup yields CDR1 MGHRA and CDR2 YSYEKL. There are 19 residues in the CDR3. With 0 bases removed from V and 4 bases from J, the gap between germline ends came to 22 bases. In nucleotides, the CDR3 is TGCGCCAGCAGCCAAGAACCCCCCTGGCATACAGGGATATACAATGAGCAGTTCTTC. It specifies CASSQEPPWHTGIYNEQFF.

The CDR3 loop reads CASSHTLGSGTGELFF. The CDR3 DNA reads TGTGCCAGCAGTCATACCCTAGGGTCGGGAACCGGGGAGCTGTTTTTT. The gene calls are TRBV12-3 or TRBV12-4 and TRBJ2-2, with D possibly being TRBD2 (5 bases). Between the trimmed V and J ends, which lost 5 bases and 5 bases, there was a span of 18 bases. The CDR3 is made up of 16 amino acids.

This clonotype was observed once. The chain couples TRBV6-5 to TRBJ1-1, with D tentatively TRBD1 (6 bases). The germline V gene has CDR1 MNHEY and CDR2 SVGAGI. V shed 5 bases and J shed 3 bases, with 22 bases lying between them. The CDR3 spans 17 residues. CDR3: CASSPMGAGARDTEAFF. The CDR3, as DNA: TGTGCCAGCAGTCCCATGGGGGCAGGGGCCAGGGACACTGAAGCTTTCTTT.

This chain joins TRBV10-3 and TRBJ2-1; 12 bases fit TRBD2. Trimming removed 11 bases from V and 9 bases from J; junction bases left unmatched: 14. CDR1 ENHRY and CDR2 SYGVKD come from the germline V gene. CDR3 length: 15 residues. The CDR3 loop is CACEQGLAGSSEQFF. CDR3 nucleotide sequence: TGTGCCTGTGAACAAGGACTAGCGGGATCGAGTGAGCAGTTCTTC.

This clonotype has just a few counts. The V call is TRBV5-1, the J call TRBJ1-1; maybe TRBD1 (5 bases). V was shortened by 0 bases and J by 10 bases, with 13 bases between the two germline ends. CDR1 is SGHRS and CDR2 is YFSETQ in the germline V gene. This CDR3 is 13 amino acids long. This CDR3 is CASSLGRDQGAFF. CDR3 in DNA: TGCGCCAGCAGCTTGGGAAGGGACCAGGGAGCTTTCTTT.

This chain connects TRBV3-1 to TRBJ2-5, with 8 bases matching TRBD2. Germline V gene lookup returns CDR1 LGHDT and CDR2 YNNKEL (reference sequence). Trimming removed 4 bases from V and 2 bases from J; junction bases left unmatched: 6. The CDR3 loop spans 15 amino acids. The CDR3 DNA follows: TGTGCCAGCAGCCGGAGCGGGAGAGTTCAAGAGACCCAGTACTTC. Its translation is CASSRSGRVQETQYF.

In its sample, this clonotype was seen a few times. The chain carries TRBV4-1 and TRBJ1-6; 12 bases fit TRBD1. Per germline, CDR1 MGHRA and CDR2 YSYEKL. The CDR3 is 19 amino acids. Trimming removed 0 bases from V and 3 bases from J; junction bases left unmatched: 6. The DNA for the CDR3 is TGCGCCAGCAGCCAAGAGGGGACAGGGGGCTTGGGCTATAATTCACCCCTCCACTTT. This encodes CASSQEGTGGLGYNSPLHF.